This is a list of T cell receptor beta chains from one sample in a study of blood T cell repertoires in COVID-19. Generated by immunoSEQ multiplex PCR, the TCRdb table keeps only in-frame clones and is missing some. The sample records some 220,000 clones, around 89% being singletons. Sequenced material: PBMCs or T cells enriched from blood (not recorded which). All receptors derive from a young woman in a cohort exposed to, infected with or recovered from COVID-19 (not recorded which). Each CDR3 is given with its conserved first and last residue. Fields, in order: clone size, V gene, J gene, D gene, CDR3 DNA, CDR3 protein. D genes are given only for firm matches. A clone size is listed for some rows: how often the clone was seen (once, few, many), or a class if it is expanded.

>-|TRBV18|TRBJ1-5|TRBD1
TGTGCCAGCTCACCAACAAACGGACAGGGCTATCAGCCCCAGCATTTT
CASSPTNGQGYQPQHF
>-|TRBV15|TRBJ1-3|-
TGTGCCACCAGCAGAGATAGAAGCTCTAGCTCTGGAAACACCATATATTTT
CATSRDRSSSSGNTIYF
>few|TRBV2|TRBJ2-7|-
TGTGCCAGCGAGGGAGGTGGTGAGGGCTCCTACGAGCAGTACTTC
CASEGGGEGSYEQYF
>once|TRBV2|TRBJ2-7|-
TGTGCCAGCAGTTCTACACAGGGCACCTACGAGCAGTACTTC
CASSSTQGTYEQYF
>-|TRBV7-8|TRBJ1-1|TRBD1
TGTGCCAGCCTACCCCTTCGGACAGGGGGAACTGAAGCTTTCTTT
CASLPLRTGGTEAFF
>-|TRBV10-2|TRBJ1-2|TRBD1
TGCGCCAGCAGTCGGACAGGGAGACTTGGTGATGGCTACACCTTC
CASSRTGRLGDGYTF
>-|TRBV12-3/TRBV12-4|TRBJ2-1|-
TGTGCCAGGGGAGGCCTCTCCTACAATGAGCAGTTCTTC
CARGGLSYNEQFF
>few|TRBV5-1|TRBJ2-7|TRBD1
TGCGCCAGCAGCCAGAGACAGGGAACCGAGCAGTACTTC
CASSQRQGTEQYF
>-|TRBV28|TRBJ2-2|TRBD2
TGTGCCATAGGACTAGCGGGAGCTGTCGGGGAGCTGTTTTTT
CAIGLAGAVGELFF
>-|TRBV5-4|TRBJ2-3|TRBD1
TGTGCCAGCAGCCCTGGGACAGGGTATACAGATACGCAGTATTTT
CASSPGTGYTDTQYF
>-|TRBV5-1|TRBJ1-3|-
TGCGCCAGCAGCCGCCCAGAGGGCTCTGGAAACACCATATATTTT
CASSRPEGSGNTIYF
>-|TRBV5-1|TRBJ2-4|TRBD2
TGCGCCAGCAGCTTGGGGGCGGGAGGAGCCAAAAACATTCAGTACTTC
CASSLGAGGAKNIQYF
>-|TRBV5-1|TRBJ2-2|TRBD2
TGCGCCAGCAGCTTGGTAGTAGCGGGAGGGCCAAACACCGGGGAGCTGTTTTTT
CASSLVVAGGPNTGELFF
>-|TRBV10-1|TRBJ2-5|-
TGCGCCAGCAGTGAGATGGGTGCGGAAGAGACCCAGTACTTC
CASSEMGAEETQYF
>-|TRBV20-1|TRBJ1-1|-
TGCAGTGCTAGCGACAAGCAAGCTTTCTTT
CSASDKQAFF
>-|TRBV5-1|TRBJ1-1|TRBD1
TGCGCCAGTATGAAGGACAGGGGCACTGAAGCTTTCTTT
CASMKDRGTEAFF
>-|TRBV19|TRBJ1-1|-
TGTGCCAGTAAGACGGCGGGTGAAGCTTTCTTT
CASKTAGEAFF
>-|TRBV19|TRBJ2-7|-
TGTGCCAGTAGTATAAAAAGTGGGCTAGCGCCTTACGAGCAGTACTTC
CASSIKSGLAPYEQYF
>-|TRBV5-1|TRBJ2-7|-
TGCGCCAGCAGCACTCGGGACATCTCCGAGCAGTACTTC
CASSTRDISEQYF
>-|TRBV7-9|TRBJ1-1|-
TGTGCCAGCAGCCCCCCACTGCGGAACACTGAAGCTTTCTTT
CASSPPLRNTEAFF
>-|TRBV10-3|TRBJ2-1|-
TGTGCCATCAACCCTGACAGCTCCTACAATGAGCAGTTCTTC
CAINPDSSYNEQFF
>-|TRBV9|TRBJ2-3|-
TGTGCCAGCAGCGTAGTGGTCGAGGATACGCAGTATTTT
CASSVVVEDTQYF
>-|TRBV9|TRBJ1-6|-
TGTGCCAAAGGGGGTTCACCCCTCCACTTT
CAKGGSPLHF
>-|TRBV2|TRBJ1-4|TRBD1
TGTGCCAGCAGGGAGGGACAGGGGACTGAAAAACTGTTTTTT
CASREGQGTEKLFF